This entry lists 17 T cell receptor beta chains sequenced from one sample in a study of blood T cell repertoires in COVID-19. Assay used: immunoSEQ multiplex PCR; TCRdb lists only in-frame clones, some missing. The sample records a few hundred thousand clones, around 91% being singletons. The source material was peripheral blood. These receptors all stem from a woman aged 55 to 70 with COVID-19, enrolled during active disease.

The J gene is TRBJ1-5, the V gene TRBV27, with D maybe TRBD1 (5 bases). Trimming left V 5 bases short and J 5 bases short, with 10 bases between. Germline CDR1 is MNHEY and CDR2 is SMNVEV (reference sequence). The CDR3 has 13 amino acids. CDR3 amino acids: CASSLGDHQPQHF. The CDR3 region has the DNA TGTGCCAGCAGTCTAGGGGATCATCAGCCCCAGCATTTT.

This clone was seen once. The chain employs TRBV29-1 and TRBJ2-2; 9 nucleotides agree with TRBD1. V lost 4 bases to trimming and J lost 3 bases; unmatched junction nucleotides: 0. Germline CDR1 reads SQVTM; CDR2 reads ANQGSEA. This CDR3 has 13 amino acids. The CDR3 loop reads CSVGQGDTGELFF. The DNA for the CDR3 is TGCAGCGTTGGACAGGGGGACACCGGGGAGCTGTTTTTT.

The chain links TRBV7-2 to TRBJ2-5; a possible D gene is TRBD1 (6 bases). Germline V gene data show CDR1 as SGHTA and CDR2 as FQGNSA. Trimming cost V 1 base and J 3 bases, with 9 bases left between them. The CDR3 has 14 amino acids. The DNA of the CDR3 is TGTGCCAGCAGCTTAGTTTACAGGGAAGAGACCCAGTACTTC. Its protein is CASSLVYREETQYF.

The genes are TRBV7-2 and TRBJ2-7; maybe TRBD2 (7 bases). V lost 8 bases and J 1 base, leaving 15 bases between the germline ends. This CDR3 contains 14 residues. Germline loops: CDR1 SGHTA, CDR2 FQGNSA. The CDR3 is CASSEGGESYEQYF. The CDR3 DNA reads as TGTGCCAGCTCCGAAGGGGGGGAGTCCTACGAGCAGTACTTC.

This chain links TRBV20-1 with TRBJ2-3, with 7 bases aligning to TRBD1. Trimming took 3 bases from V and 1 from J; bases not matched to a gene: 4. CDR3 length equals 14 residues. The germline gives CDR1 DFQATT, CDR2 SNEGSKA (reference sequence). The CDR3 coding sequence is TGCAGTGCTAGTCTCACAGGGGGCACAGATACGCAGTATTTT. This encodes CSASLTGGTDTQYF.

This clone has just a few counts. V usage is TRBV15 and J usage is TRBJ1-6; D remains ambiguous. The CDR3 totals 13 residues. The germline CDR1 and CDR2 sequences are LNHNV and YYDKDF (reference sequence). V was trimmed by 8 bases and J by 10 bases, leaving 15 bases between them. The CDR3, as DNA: TGTGCCACCCAGCGGATTAAGGACTCACCCCTCCACTTT. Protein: CATQRIKDSPLHF.

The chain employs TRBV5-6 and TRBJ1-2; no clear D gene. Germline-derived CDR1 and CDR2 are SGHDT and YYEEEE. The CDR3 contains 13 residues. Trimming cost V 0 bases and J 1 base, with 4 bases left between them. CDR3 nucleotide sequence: TGTGCCAGCAGCTTGGAGCGTAACTATGGCTACACCTTC. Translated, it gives CASSLERNYGYTF.

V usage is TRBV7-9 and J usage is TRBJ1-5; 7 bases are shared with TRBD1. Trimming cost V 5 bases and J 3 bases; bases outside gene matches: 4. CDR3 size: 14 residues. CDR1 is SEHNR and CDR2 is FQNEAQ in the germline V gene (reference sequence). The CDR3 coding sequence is TGTGCCAGCAGCACAGGGGTTCCCAATCAGCCCCAGCATTTT. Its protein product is CASSTGVPNQPQHF.

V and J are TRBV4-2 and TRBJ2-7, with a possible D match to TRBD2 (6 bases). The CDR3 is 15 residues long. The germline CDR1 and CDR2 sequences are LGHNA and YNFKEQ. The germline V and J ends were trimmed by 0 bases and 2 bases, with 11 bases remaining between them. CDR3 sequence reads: CASSQDWAGTYEQYF. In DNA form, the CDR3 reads TGTGCCAGCAGCCAAGATTGGGCGGGAACCTACGAGCAGTACTTC.

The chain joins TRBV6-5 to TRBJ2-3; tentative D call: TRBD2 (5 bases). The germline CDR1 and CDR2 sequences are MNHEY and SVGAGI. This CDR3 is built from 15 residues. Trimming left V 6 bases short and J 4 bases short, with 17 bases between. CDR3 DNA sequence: TGTGCCAGCAGCTACGCTAGTAGGAGGCCAGATACGCAGTATTTT. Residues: CASSYASRRPDTQYF.

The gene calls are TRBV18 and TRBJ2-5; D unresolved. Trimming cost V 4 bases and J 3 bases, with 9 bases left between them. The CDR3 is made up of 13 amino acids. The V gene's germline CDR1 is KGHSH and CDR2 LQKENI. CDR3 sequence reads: CASSRAQEETQYF. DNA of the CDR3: TGTGCCAGCTCACGGGCCCAGGAAGAGACCCAGTACTTC.

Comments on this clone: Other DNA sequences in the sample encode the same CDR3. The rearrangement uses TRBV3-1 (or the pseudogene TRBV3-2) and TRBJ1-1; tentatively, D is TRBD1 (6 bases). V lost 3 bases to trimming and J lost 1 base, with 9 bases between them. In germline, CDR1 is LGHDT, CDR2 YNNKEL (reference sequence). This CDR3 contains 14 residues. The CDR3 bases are TGTGCCAGCAGCCAGTTACAGGGGAACACTGAAGCTTTCTTT. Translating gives CASSQLQGNTEAFF.

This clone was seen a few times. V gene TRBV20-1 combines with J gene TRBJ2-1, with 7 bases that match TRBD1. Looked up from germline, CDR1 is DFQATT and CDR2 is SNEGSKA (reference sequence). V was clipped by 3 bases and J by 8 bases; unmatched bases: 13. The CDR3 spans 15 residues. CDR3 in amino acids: CSASEGTGVGDEQFF. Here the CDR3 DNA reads TGCAGTGCTAGTGAAGGCACAGGGGTGGGAGATGAGCAGTTCTTC.

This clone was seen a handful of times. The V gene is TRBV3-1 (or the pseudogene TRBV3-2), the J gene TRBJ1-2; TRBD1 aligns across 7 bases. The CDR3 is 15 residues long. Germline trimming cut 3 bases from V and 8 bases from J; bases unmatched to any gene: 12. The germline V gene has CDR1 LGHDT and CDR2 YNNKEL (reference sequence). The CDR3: CASSHIGRGLVGYTF. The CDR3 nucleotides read TGTGCCAGCAGCCATATTGGCAGGGGGTTGGTAGGCTACACCTTC.

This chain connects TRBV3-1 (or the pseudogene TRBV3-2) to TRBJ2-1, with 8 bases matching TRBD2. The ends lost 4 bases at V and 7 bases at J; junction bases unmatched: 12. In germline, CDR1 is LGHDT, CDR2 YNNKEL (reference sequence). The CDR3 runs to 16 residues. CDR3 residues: CASSLVWRGVWNEQFF. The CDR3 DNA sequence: TGTGCCAGCAGCCTAGTTTGGCGGGGGGTATGGAATGAGCAGTTCTTC.

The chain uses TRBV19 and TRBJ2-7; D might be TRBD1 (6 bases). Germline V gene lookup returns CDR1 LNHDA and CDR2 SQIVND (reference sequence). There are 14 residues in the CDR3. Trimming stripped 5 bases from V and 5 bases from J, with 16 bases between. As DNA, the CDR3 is TGTGCCAGTAGTGGAACAGGGAACGGCCACGAGCAGTACTTC. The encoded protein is CASSGTGNGHEQYF.

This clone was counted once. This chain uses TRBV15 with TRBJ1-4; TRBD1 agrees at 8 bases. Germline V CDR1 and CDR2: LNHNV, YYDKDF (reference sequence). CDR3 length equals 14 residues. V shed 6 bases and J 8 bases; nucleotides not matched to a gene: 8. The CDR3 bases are TGTGCCACCAGAGTAGGACAGGGAGGCGAAAAACTGTTTTTT. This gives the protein CATRVGQGGEKLFF.